This T cell receptor (beta chain) is from a study of shared clonotypes between healthy human individuals. General study findings and limits: Among donors, sharing of clonotypes was expected to be affected by sequencing depth. Naive subsets typically showed greater estimated richness than memory subsets.

V was cut by 4 bases and J by 3 bases, with 10 bases left in between. CDR3 length: 14 residues. The germline gives CDR1 SGDLS, CDR2 YYNGEE. To note about this clone: Its antigen remains unknown.

Here immunoSEQ multiplex PCR was the method, and the copy in TCRdb shows in-frame clones only, minus some. Among about 2.4 million clones, approximately 94% were seen once, and the ten largest hold roughly 0.39%. The specimen was naive CD4+ T cells from PBMCs. The sample's subset: CD45RA+ positively selected. The clonotype originates from a man aged 18 to 29 in good health. Some clones in this sample may be carry-over from other donors' samples. This sequence joins TRBV9 and TRBJ2-2; D is undetermined. The CDR3 DNA is TGTGCCAGCAGCCCCCTACCCCACACCGGGGAGCTGTTTTTT. Residues: CASSPLPHTGELFF.